Below are 21 T cell receptor beta chains sequenced from a single sample in a study of blood T cells in healthy people across ages. Primers used in a second PCR of roughly 7 to 11 cycles were a sample-barcoded 5' primer and a J-beta primer mix. Each CDR3 protein gets one entry after TCRdb re-called the 5' RACE reads with MiXCR. The sample shows hundreds of thousands of distinct CDR3 sequences, roughly three fifths of them seen only once. The sequencing sample was made of blood. The receptors originated from a middle-aged man in good health.

This clonotype was observed a few times. V and J are TRBV12-3 or TRBV12-4 and TRBJ2-4; 14 bases line up with TRBD2. The J call may be faulty, since TRBJ2-7 better matches the DNA end. The CDR3 is 17 amino acids. CDR3 nucleotide sequence: TGTGCCAGCAGTCCCGCCCCCGGGACTAGCGGGAGCTACGAGCAGTACTTC. Translating gives CASSPAPGTSGSYEQYF.

This clonotype was seen a few times. The chain recombines TRBV10-3 with TRBJ2-1; 13 bases are shared with TRBD2. Trimming took 5 bases from V and 0 from J; bases not matched to a gene: 7. The CDR3 runs 18 residues. Germline CDR1 is ENHRY and CDR2 is SYGVKD. CDR3 DNA: TGTGCCATCAGTTCGGGACTAGCGGGACCGAGCTCCTACAATGAGCAGTTCTTC. This codes for CAISSGLAGPSSYNEQFF.

In its sample, this clonotype was seen a few times. The gene calls are TRBV4-3 and TRBJ2-7; tentatively, D is TRBD2 (6 bases). The J call may be faulty, since TRBJ2-5 better matches the DNA end. Germline V lookup: CDR1 LGHNA, CDR2 YSLEER. The CDR3 has 15 residues. The CDR3 coding sequence is TGCGCCAGCAGCCAAGTGCCCTCGGGGGAGGAGACCCAGTACTTC. Protein sequence: CASSQVPSGEETQYF.

This sequence joins TRBV12-5 and TRBJ2-2, with D possibly called TRBD1 or TRBD2 (5 bases each). CDR3 length equals 13 residues. V was pared by 5 bases and J by 4 bases, with 8 bases between. CDR1 LGHNT and CDR2 FRNRAP come from the germline V gene. In DNA, the CDR3 is TGTGCTAGTGGTCGTGGGGGCACCGGGGAGCTGTTTTTT. Its protein product is CASGRGGTGELFF. The complete variable domain, with remaining parts taken from reference TRBV12-5 and TRBJ2-2, reads DARVTQTPRHKVTEMGQEVTMRCQPILGHNTVFWYRQTMMQGLELLAYFRNRAPLDDSGMPKDRFSAEMPDATLATLKIQPSEPRDSAVYFCASGRGGTGELFFGEGSRLTVL.

The genes are TRBV12-3 or TRBV12-4 and TRBJ2-1; D is ambiguous. Trimming left V 2 bases short and J 10 bases short, with 12 bases between. CDR3 size: 13 residues. The CDR3 coding sequence is TGTGCCAGCAGTTTACGGGTAGCATGGGAGCAGTTCTTC. Translation: CASSLRVAWEQFF.

The chain employs TRBV4-3 and TRBJ1-6; maybe TRBD1 (5 bases). V was pared by 3 bases and J by 8 bases, with 8 bases between. From germline, CDR1 is LGHNA and CDR2 YSLEER. CDR3 length: 13 amino acids. The CDR3, as DNA: TGCGCCAGCAGCCAGTGGGGGGATTCACCCCTCCACTTT. Its protein is CASSQWGDSPLHF.

This chain joins TRBV24-1 and TRBJ2-1, with 8 positions matching TRBD1. The CDR3 sequence is 15 residues long. Germline V gene lookup returns CDR1 KGHDR and CDR2 SFDVKD. J lost 5 bases, V lost 4 bases, and 6 bases had no gene match. This CDR3 is CATSDIRGLNNEQFF. The CDR3 DNA sequence: TGTGCCACCAGTGACATCAGGGGGCTCAACAATGAGCAGTTCTTC.

The rearrangement links TRBV21-1 to TRBJ2-1; the DNA was not compared with TRBD2, the D call given in the table. TRBV21-1 is marked as a pseudogene. This CDR3 region has 17 residues. The CDR3 nucleotides are TGTGCCAGCAGCCCCTGGACTAGCGGGGTACCCTACAATGAGCAGTTCTTC. This sequence encodes CASSPWTSGVPYNEQFF.

The rearrangement joins TRBV6-4 to TRBJ2-3; 7 bases fit TRBD1. V trimming: 10 bases; J trimming: 2 bases; junction bases outside the gene matches: 9. This CDR3 has 14 residues. Germline V lookup: CDR1 MRHNA, CDR2 SNTAGT. In nucleotides, the CDR3 is TGTGCCACAAAACAGGGGATCACCACAGATACGCAGTATTTT. Translation: CATKQGITTDTQYF.

The rearrangement uses TRBV12-3 or TRBV12-4 and TRBJ2-7; 8 bases line up with TRBD1. CDR3 length: 14 residues. V gave up 3 bases and J gave up 4 bases; unmatched junction bases: 5. CDR3 sequence: CASSLTGADYEQYF. Here the CDR3 DNA reads TGTGCCAGCAGTTTGACAGGGGCTGATTACGAGCAGTACTTC.

The J gene is TRBJ2-7, the V gene TRBV20-1; D is unresolved. CDR3 size: 13 residues. The V gene's germline CDR1 is DFQATT and CDR2 SNEGSKA (reference sequence). Trimming took 6 bases from V and 0 from J, leaving 12 bases between them. This CDR3 reads CSAPLSNSYEQYF. The CDR3 DNA reads as TGCAGTGCCCCCCTCTCTAACTCCTACGAGCAGTACTTC.

This clonotype was detected a few times. The rearrangement links TRBV7-9 to TRBJ2-5; D may be TRBD2 (6 bases). The CDR3 sequence is 17 residues long. Germline CDR1 reads SEHNR; CDR2 reads FQNEAQ (reference sequence). Trimming removed 5 bases from V and 2 bases from J, with 21 bases in between. In DNA, the CDR3 is TGTGCCAGCAGCCGAAATAGGCGGGATATCAATCAAGAGACCCAGTACTTC. As protein: CASSRNRRDINQETQYF.

This clonotype was observed once. J is TRBJ2-7 and V is TRBV28; a weak D match, TRBD2 (6 bases). The DNA end lines up better with TRBJ2-5; the J call may be wrong. The CDR3 runs 15 residues. Per germline, CDR1 MDHEN and CDR2 SYDVKM. The CDR3 loop is CASSLFGSGGETQYF. CDR3 in DNA: TGTGCCAGCAGTTTATTCGGGAGCGGTGGGGAGACCCAGTACTTC.

The V gene is TRBV21-1, the J gene TRBJ1-5; the D segment call TRBD1 is taken from the table without a DNA check. TRBV21-1 is annotated as a pseudogene. The CDR3 is 17 residues long. The CDR3: CASSPLMGDTENQPQHF. The DNA of the CDR3 is TGTGCCAGCAGCCCCCTCATGGGGGATACCGAAAATCAGCCCCAGCATTTT.

This clonotype was detected only once. The CDR3 nucleotides read TGCGCCAGCAGCCAAATCGGTGGGCAAGACTATGAAAAACTGTTTTTT. Its protein is CASSQIGGQDYEKLFF. This sequence joins TRBV4-1 and TRBJ1-4; no definite D call. V was pared by 2 bases and J by 6 bases, with 16 bases between. CDR1 and CDR2 from the germline V gene are MGHRA and YSYEKL. The length of the CDR3 is 16 residues.

The table lists this clonotype with a few counts. The V and J genes are TRBV7-2 and TRBJ2-3, with 9 bases fitting TRBD2. Germline loops: CDR1 SGHTA, CDR2 FQGNSA. V lost 0 bases, J lost 5 bases, and 6 bases stayed unmatched. The CDR3 runs 16 residues. The CDR3 bases are TGTGCCAGCAGCTTAGCGGGCGGGAGGGCCCAAGATACGCAGTATTTT. Translated, it gives CASSLAGGRAQDTQYF.

The CDR3 is CASSYYLRGQSYEQFF. The DNA for the CDR3 is TGTGCCAGCAGTTACTATTTGCGGGGACAGAGTTACGAGCAGTTCTTC. The V call is TRBV6-2 or TRBV6-3, the J call TRBJ2-1; a possible D gene is TRBD1 (7 bases). The V gene lost 1 base and the J gene lost 10 bases, with 20 bases spanning the gap. The CDR3 contains 16 residues. The germline V gene encodes CDR1 MNHEY and CDR2 SVGEGT.

The chain has TRBV7-9 and TRBJ1-4, with 7 positions matching TRBD1. The CDR3 is 16 amino acids. Germline-derived CDR1 and CDR2 are SEHNR and FQNEAQ (reference sequence). With 5 bases clipped from V and 0 bases from J, the junction kept 6 bases outside the gene matches. The CDR3 sequence: CASSDGTDATNEKLFF. The CDR3 bases are TGTGCCAGCAGCGACGGGACAGACGCAACTAATGAAAAACTGTTTTTT.

This clonotype was observed a few times. The V call is TRBV27, the J call TRBJ1-5; D is uncertain. Trimming stripped 6 bases from V and 6 bases from J, with 9 bases between. Germline V gene data show CDR1 as MNHEY and CDR2 as SMNVEV (reference sequence). This CDR3 spans 12 amino acids. The DNA for the CDR3 is TGTGCCAGCAGCCCGACCGGTCAGCCCCAGCATTTT. It is translated as CASSPTGQPQHF.

There are a few counts of this clonotype. The J gene is TRBJ2-6, the V gene TRBV4-2; weak D call: TRBD1 (6 bases). Germline V lookup: CDR1 LGHNA, CDR2 YNFKEQ. This CDR3 region has 16 residues. V gave up 1 base and J gave up 4 bases, with 11 bases separating them. The CDR3 nucleotides read TGTGCCAGCAGCCAAGGGCAACAGGGAGGGGCCAACGTCCTGACTTTC. It specifies CASSQGQQGGANVLTF.

CDR3 amino acids: CASSLMGREQFF. The CDR3 DNA reads TGCGCCAGCAGCTTGATGGGGCGGGAGCAGTTCTTC. The genes are TRBV5-1 and TRBJ2-1, with a weak D call TRBD1 (5 bases). The CDR3 spans 12 residues. CDR1 is SGHRS and CDR2 is YFSETQ in the germline V gene. V dropped 1 base and J dropped 10 bases, with 9 bases sitting between them.